This T cell receptor beta chain derives from a study of T-cell reconstitution after alpha-beta-depleted transplantation in children. The CDR3 consists of 14 residues. Preparing the TCRbeta library involved the use of unique molecular identifiers. MiXCR was run by TCRdb on the PCR reads, yielding one entry per CDR3 protein. This sample has 250,000 to 300,000 distinct CDR3 sequences, with about 9.5% found just once. Concerning this clonotype: A junction boundary mismatches the germline segment, possibly from a read error.

The gene calls are TRBV12-3 or TRBV12-4 and TRBJ2-7, with D perhaps matching TRBD2 (5 bases). The receptor comes from a boy less than two years old with acute myeloid leukemia, due to receive a stem cell transplant. The sample in question was PBMCs, obtained before TCRalphabeta/CD19-depleted stem cell transplant. The CDR3 coding sequence is TGTGCAAGCAGTGCCCTAGGGAGCTCCTACGAGCAGTACTTC. Translation: CASSALGSSYEQYF.